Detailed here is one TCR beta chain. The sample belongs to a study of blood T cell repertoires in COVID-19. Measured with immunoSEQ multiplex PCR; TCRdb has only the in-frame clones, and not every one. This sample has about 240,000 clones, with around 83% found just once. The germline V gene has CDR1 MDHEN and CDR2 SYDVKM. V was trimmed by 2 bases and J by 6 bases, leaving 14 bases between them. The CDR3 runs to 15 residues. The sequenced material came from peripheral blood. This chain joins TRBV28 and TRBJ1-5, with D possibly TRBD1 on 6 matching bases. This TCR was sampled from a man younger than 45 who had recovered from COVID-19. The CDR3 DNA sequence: TGTGCCAGCAGTTTACGGCAGGGGAAGCTTCAGCCCCAGCATTTT. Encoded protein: CASSLRQGKLQPQHF.